This passage covers 30 T cell receptor beta chains from one sample sequenced in a study of blood T cell repertoires in COVID-19. Libraries were prepared by immunoSEQ multiplex PCR; TCRdb keeps only in-frame clonotypes and omits some of them. The table shows approximately 430,000 clones, with just over 85% occurring only once. Sample: peripheral blood. The receptors here all came from a woman aged 25 to 39 with active or convalescent COVID-19.

V usage is TRBV19 and J usage is TRBJ2-2; D is perhaps TRBD2 (6 bases). The germline V gene encodes CDR1 LNHDA and CDR2 SQIVND (reference sequence). There are 18 residues in the CDR3. Trimming removed 0 bases at V and 7 bases at J, with 21 bases between. The CDR3 region is CASSIDGPGGIKGGELFF. The CDR3 DNA sequence: TGTGCCAGTAGTATAGATGGGCCCGGCGGGATTAAAGGCGGGGAGCTGTTTTTT.

This chain connects TRBV19 to TRBJ1-5; 11 bases are a match to TRBD1. This CDR3 spans 14 amino acids. The germline CDR1 and CDR2 sequences are LNHDA and SQIVND (reference sequence). V lost 4 bases to trimming and J lost 7 bases; unmatched junction nucleotides: 3. CDR3 sequence (DNA): TGTGCCAGTAGTAGGACAGGGGGCGTCCAGCCCCAGCATTTT. Its protein product is CASSRTGGVQPQHF.

This rearrangement joins TRBV4-1 to TRBJ1-4, with TRBD1 as a possible D gene (6 bases). Trimming removed 3 bases at V and 4 bases at J, with 12 bases between. Germline values: CDR1 MGHRA, CDR2 YSYEKL. CDR3 length equals 15 residues. CDR3 amino acids: CASSQEGGLNEKLFF. The CDR3 DNA is TGCGCCAGCAGCCAGGAGGGGGGGCTTAATGAAAAACTGTTTTTT.

The genes are TRBV19 and TRBJ1-2, with TRBD1 as a possible D gene (5 bases). Trimming took 3 bases from V and 7 from J, leaving 18 bases between them. CDR3 length equals 15 residues. The germline CDR1 and CDR2 sequences are LNHDA and SQIVND (reference sequence). The CDR3 protein is CASSIWQGTESGYTF. In DNA form, the CDR3 reads TGTGCCAGTAGTATCTGGCAGGGAACGGAAAGTGGCTACACCTTC. Full variable domain (remainder filled in from reference TRBV19 and TRBJ1-2): DGGITQSPKYLFRKEGQNVTLSCEQNLNHDAMYWYRQDPGQGLRLIYYSQIVNDFQKGDIAEGYSVSREKKESFPLTVTSAQKNPTAFYLCASSIWQGTESGYTFGSGTRLTVV.

This sequence joins TRBV7-9 and TRBJ1-5, with a tentative D call TRBD1 (6 bases). Germline values: CDR1 SEHNR, CDR2 FQNEAQ (reference sequence). The CDR3 totals 16 residues. Trimming removed 4 bases from V and 0 bases from J, with 13 bases in between. The CDR3 loop is CASSWTDKDSNQPQHF. The DNA for the CDR3 is TGTGCCAGCAGCTGGACAGACAAGGATAGCAATCAGCCCCAGCATTTT.

This chain uses TRBV7-9 with TRBJ2-7, with TRBD2 as a possible D gene (5 bases). Germline V lookup: CDR1 SEHNR, CDR2 FQNEAQ (reference sequence). The CDR3 extends over 13 amino acids. V was trimmed by 8 bases and J by 0 bases, leaving 11 bases between them. Here the CDR3 reads CASERGSSYEQYF. CDR3 coding DNA: TGTGCCAGCGAACGGGGTTCCTCCTACGAGCAGTACTTC.

This chain links TRBV14 with TRBJ1-1; 10 positions agree with TRBD1. The CDR3 totals 15 residues. V trimming: 2 bases; J trimming: 7 bases; junction bases outside the gene matches: 7. Germline-derived CDR1 and CDR2 are SGHDN and FVKESK. CDR3 loop: CASSQSRTGGYEAFF. In DNA, the CDR3 is TGTGCCAGCAGCCAATCCCGGACAGGGGGTTATGAAGCTTTCTTT.

The rearrangement uses TRBV19 and TRBJ2-6; D is possibly TRBD1 (6 bases). The CDR3 spans 20 residues. Looked up from germline, CDR1 is LNHDA and CDR2 is SQIVND (reference sequence). Trimming took off 2 bases at V and 0 bases at J, with 20 bases between the two ends. The CDR3 DNA reads as TGTGCCAGTAGTATAACCCGTGGTGTAAAACAGGGCTCTGGGGCCAACGTCCTGACTTTC. Translation: CASSITRGVKQGSGANVLTF. Complete variable domain (other parts from reference TRBV19 and TRBJ2-6): DGGITQSPKYLFRKEGQNVTLSCEQNLNHDAMYWYRQDPGQGLRLIYYSQIVNDFQKGDIAEGYSVSREKKESFPLTVTSAQKNPTAFYLCASSITRGVKQGSGANVLTFGAGSRLTVL.

The V call is TRBV19, the J call TRBJ2-1; maybe TRBD1 (5 bases). CDR3 length: 17 amino acids. CDR1 and CDR2 from the germline V gene are LNHDA and SQIVND (reference sequence). V was trimmed by 4 bases and J by 0 bases, leaving 16 bases between them. The CDR3 region is CASSTNRQYSSYNEQFF. The CDR3 coding sequence is TGTGCCAGTAGTACTAATCGACAGTATAGCTCCTACAATGAGCAGTTCTTC. Complete variable domain (other parts from reference TRBV19 and TRBJ2-1): DGGITQSPKYLFRKEGQNVTLSCEQNLNHDAMYWYRQDPGQGLRLIYYSQIVNDFQKGDIAEGYSVSREKKESFPLTVTSAQKNPTAFYLCASSTNRQYSSYNEQFFGPGTRLTVL.

The rearrangement joins TRBV5-1 to TRBJ1-4; D is possibly TRBD1 (5 bases). In germline, CDR1 is SGHRS, CDR2 YFSETQ. V was trimmed by 4 bases and J by 3 bases, leaving 10 bases between them. The CDR3 is 14 amino acids. The CDR3 loop is CASSADSSNEKLFF. DNA of the CDR3: TGCGCCAGCAGCGCCGACAGCTCTAATGAAAAACTGTTTTTT.

The chain couples TRBV6-5 to TRBJ1-1; maybe TRBD1 (5 bases). V lost 8 bases and J lost 0, with 10 bases in between. The CDR3 covers 13 residues. Per germline, CDR1 MNHEY and CDR2 SVGAGI. CDR3 DNA: TGTGCCAGCGTTGGGGCGGTGAACACTGAAGCTTTCTTT. As protein: CASVGAVNTEAFF.

This clone was recorded once. This chain links TRBV30 with TRBJ2-7; D is perhaps TRBD1 (7 bases). Trimming left V 8 bases short and J 4 bases short, with 24 bases between. The CDR3 runs 15 residues. Germline CDR1 GTSNPN, CDR2 SVGIG (reference sequence). The CDR3: CARGGGTDKVYEQYF. In nucleotides, the CDR3 is TGTGCCCGGGGTGGCGGGACAGATAAAGTGTACGAGCAGTACTTC.

The chain employs TRBV7-8 and TRBJ1-5; D is undetermined. Germline V gene lookup returns CDR1 SGHVS and CDR2 FQNEAQ. This CDR3 is 12 amino acids long. V lost 0 bases and J lost 6, with 3 bases in between. CDR3 nucleotides: TGTGCCAGCAGCTTAGCCGGTCAGCCCCAGCATTTT. This encodes CASSLAGQPQHF.

The gene calls are TRBV12-5 and TRBJ2-7; 10 bases are a match to TRBD1. The V segment lost 5 bases and the J segment 5 bases; nucleotides outside the gene matches: 9. The CDR3 contains 15 residues. Germline V CDR1 and CDR2: LGHNT, FRNRAP. CDR3 loop: CASGVGQGYSHEQYF. Here the CDR3 DNA reads TGTGCTAGTGGTGTGGGACAGGGGTATTCCCACGAGCAGTACTTC.

This clone has only a few counts. The chain joins TRBV4-1 to TRBJ1-2, with unresolved D. V lost 0 bases to trimming and J lost 4 bases, with 15 bases between them. Germline assignment: CDR1 MGHRA and CDR2 YSYEKL. The CDR3 contains 16 residues. CDR3 sequence reads: CASSQEGDMPVYGYTF. The CDR3 DNA reads as TGCGCCAGCAGCCAAGAGGGTGACATGCCAGTCTATGGCTACACCTTC.

This chain uses TRBV10-3 with TRBJ1-4; 9 bases agree with TRBD1. The CDR3 totals 17 residues. J was trimmed by 7 bases and V by 5 bases; bases with no gene match: 14. Germline V gene sequence: CDR1 ENHRY, CDR2 SYGVKD. Here the CDR3 DNA reads TGTGCCATCAGTCAAACCACCACGGGACAGGGACCTGAAAAACTGTTTTTT. Protein product: CAISQTTTGQGPEKLFF.

The chain carries TRBV11-2 and TRBJ2-4; 9 nucleotides align to TRBD1. Germline CDR1 SGHAT, CDR2 FQNNGV. This CDR3 has 18 residues. The ends lost 5 bases at V and 0 bases at J; junction bases unmatched: 11. In nucleotides, the CDR3 is TGTGCCAGCAGCCCAGACAGGGGGGGGGTTCAAGCCAAAAACATTCAGTACTTC. This encodes CASSPDRGGVQAKNIQYF.

The CDR3 nucleotides are TGTGCCAGCGGCGCCGGGATTTCGAACACTGAAGCTTTCTTT. Its translation: CASGAGISNTEAFF. This sequence joins TRBV27 and TRBJ1-1; D uncertain. Looked up from germline, CDR1 is MNHEY and CDR2 is SMNVEV (reference sequence). The ends were cut back, 8 bases at V and 1 base at J, with 14 bases in the middle. The CDR3 is made up of 14 amino acids.

The chain uses TRBV6-5 and TRBJ2-7; possibly TRBD1 for D (6 bases). The CDR3 is 15 residues long. The V end lost 0 bases, the J end lost 4 bases, and 13 bases lay between the germline ends. The germline V gene encodes CDR1 MNHEY and CDR2 SVGAGI. The CDR3 bases are TGTGCCAGCAGTTACTCTATAGGGGGTTGGTACGAGCAGTACTTC. Its protein product is CASSYSIGGWYEQYF.

V gene TRBV29-1 combines with J gene TRBJ1-1; 10 nucleotides match TRBD1. The germline V gene encodes CDR1 SQVTM and CDR2 ANQGSEA. CDR3 length equals 13 residues. J lost 9 bases, V lost 5 bases, and 9 bases had no gene match. CDR3 region: CSVLGQGPEKAFF. The CDR3 DNA reads as TGCAGCGTTCTGGGACAGGGGCCTGAGAAAGCTTTCTTT.

The chain couples TRBV10-2 to TRBJ2-7, with D maybe TRBD2 (5 bases). Trimming cost V 7 bases and J 3 bases, with 13 bases left between them. CDR1 and CDR2 from the germline V gene are WSHSY and SAAADI. The CDR3 sequence is 13 residues long. The CDR3 region has the DNA TGCGCCAGCATTCCCGGACTCCTCTACGAGCAGTACTTC. Translation: CASIPGLLYEQYF.

The chain recombines TRBV3-1 (or the pseudogene TRBV3-2) with TRBJ1-4; no firm D call. CDR1 LGHDT and CDR2 YNNKEL come from the germline V gene (reference sequence). The V and J ends lost 1 base and 8 bases respectively, with 14 bases between them. The CDR3 consists of 15 residues. The DNA for the CDR3 is TGTGCCAGCAGCCAAGTCAGGTTGGAGGGAGAAAAACTGTTTTTT. Its protein product is CASSQVRLEGEKLFF.

The chain combines TRBV5-5 with TRBJ2-3; tentatively, D is TRBD2 (5 bases). The V gene lost 4 bases and the J gene lost 0 bases, with 9 bases spanning the gap. This CDR3 comprises 14 residues. Germline CDR1 SGHKS, CDR2 YYEKEE (reference sequence). The CDR3 bases are TGTGCCAGCAGCCCCTGGACTAGCACAGATACGCAGTATTTT. Its protein is CASSPWTSTDTQYF.

The rearrangement joins TRBV7-9 to TRBJ1-4, with D perhaps matching TRBD1 (6 bases). V lost 10 bases to trimming and J lost 8 bases, with 17 bases between them. Germline V lookup: CDR1 SEHNR, CDR2 FQNEAQ (reference sequence). This CDR3 is 13 amino acids long. The CDR3 reads CATNTGFSEKLFF. DNA for the CDR3: TGTGCCACCAATACAGGGTTCAGCGAAAAACTGTTTTTT.

The chain combines TRBV6-5 with TRBJ1-2, with D possibly matching TRBD1 (6 bases). This CDR3 has 16 amino acids. Trimming stripped 4 bases from V and 2 bases from J, with 17 bases between. The germline V gene has CDR1 MNHEY and CDR2 SVGAGI. For the CDR3, the DNA is TGTGCCAGCAGTTCTATGGACAGATCGAAAAACTATGGCTACACCTTC. This codes for CASSSMDRSKNYGYTF.

The chain couples TRBV7-9 to TRBJ1-3; no definite D call. The CDR3 spans 12 residues. Germline CDR1 reads SEHNR; CDR2 reads FQNEAQ (reference sequence). Trimming removed 2 bases from V and 8 bases from J, with 7 bases in between. The CDR3 here is CASSLILDTIYF. The DNA of the CDR3 is TGTGCCAGCAGCTTAATTCTTGACACCATATATTTT.

V is TRBV24-1 and J is TRBJ1-5; D is unclear. V was trimmed by 11 bases and J by 5 bases, leaving 21 bases between them. The CDR3 has 15 residues. Germline CDR1 is KGHDR and CDR2 is SFDVKD. The CDR3 DNA sequence: TGTGCCATCACTACTCCGAACGGGGAGGATCAGCCCCAGCATTTT. Encoded protein: CAITTPNGEDQPQHF.

This clone showed up just once. This same CDR3 is encoded by further DNA sequences in the sample. The V and J genes are TRBV7-7 and TRBJ2-1, with 9 nucleotides matching TRBD1. Germline CDR1 is SSHAT and CDR2 is FNYEAQ (reference sequence). The CDR3 sequence is 13 residues long. V lost 3 bases to trimming and J lost 6 bases; unmatched junction nucleotides: 0. The CDR3 loop is CASSLDRGNEQFF. The CDR3, as DNA: TGTGCCAGCAGCTTGGACAGGGGCAATGAGCAGTTCTTC.

There are a few counts of this clone. The rearrangement links TRBV5-6 to TRBJ2-7, with no clear D. The CDR3 spans 12 residues. V lost 4 bases and J lost 0, with 5 bases in between. Germline values: CDR1 SGHDT, CDR2 YYEEEE. Here the CDR3 DNA reads TGTGCCAGCAGCCTTTACTCCTACGAGCAGTACTTC. Amino acid sequence: CASSLYSYEQYF.

The chain uses TRBV19 and TRBJ1-6; 8 nucleotides line up with TRBD1. With 3 bases clipped from V and 6 bases from J, the junction kept 1 base outside the gene matches. This CDR3 contains 14 residues. Germline assignment: CDR1 LNHDA and CDR2 SQIVND (reference sequence). CDR3 nucleotides: TGTGCCAGTAGTATTACAGGGGGTAATTCACCCCTCCACTTT. This sequence encodes CASSITGGNSPLHF.